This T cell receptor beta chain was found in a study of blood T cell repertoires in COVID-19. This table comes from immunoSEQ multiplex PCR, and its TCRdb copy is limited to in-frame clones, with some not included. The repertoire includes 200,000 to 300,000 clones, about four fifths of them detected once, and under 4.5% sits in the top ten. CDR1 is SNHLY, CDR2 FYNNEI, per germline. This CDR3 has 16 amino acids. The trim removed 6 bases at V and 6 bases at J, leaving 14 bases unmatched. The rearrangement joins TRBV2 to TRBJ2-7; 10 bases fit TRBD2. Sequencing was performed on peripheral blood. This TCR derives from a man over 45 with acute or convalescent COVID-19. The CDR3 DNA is TGTGCCAGCAGGCAGGCACTAGCGGGGCTTGGGACCGAGCAGTACTTC. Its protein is CASRQALAGLGTEQYF.